This section outlines one T cell receptor (beta chain) sequence together with its context. The repertoire was sequenced with immunoSEQ multiplex PCR; TCRdb's copy has only in-frame clones and lacks some. The profile shows over 45,000 clones, 80% to 90% of them singletons. The sample comes from a study of T cell changes during pregnancy in multiple sclerosis. Sequences were derived from CD4+ T cells from peripheral blood mononuclear cells, sampled in the second trimester of pregnancy. The sequence came from a female donor with multiple sclerosis, enrolled in a pregnancy study.

CDR3 amino acids: CASSLGGSRETQYF. The CDR3 nucleotides are TGTGCCAGCAGCTTAGGCGGGAGTCGAGAGACCCAGTACTTC. This rearrangement joins TRBV11-3 to TRBJ2-5, with TRBD2 matching over 7 bases. This CDR3 region has 14 residues. V shed 1 base and J 4 bases; nucleotides not matched to a gene: 3. CDR1 and CDR2 (germline): SGHNT, YENEEA.